This section outlines one T cell receptor (beta chain) sequence together with its context. Its antigen is not identified. This CDR3 region has 14 residues. Germline V gene data show CDR1 as SGHTS and CDR2 as YDEGEE. V was pared by 0 bases and J by 6 bases, with 2 bases of the junction left unmatched. The data derive from a study of cytomegalovirus exposure and HLA in healthy donors. Study results and caveats: Most sequenced TCRs were rare (though some public TCRs occurred in many donors). Listed as cytomegalovirus-associated were roughly 180 TCR beta chains.

Clones were read by immunoSEQ multiplex PCR, and TCRdb kept only the in-frame ones, dropping some. The sample carries 90,000 to 110,000 clones, approximately 86% recorded once. The donors were in the roughly 110-subject validation cohort, distinct from the approximately 700-subject first cohort. The source material was PBMCs. This clonotype originated in a woman under 30 in good health and CMV-seropositive. The rearrangement uses TRBV5-8 and TRBJ2-7; TRBD1 matches at 11 bases. CDR3 in DNA: TGTGCCAGCAGCTTGGAAGGGACAGGGGGCGAGCAGTACTTC. Protein product: CASSLEGTGGEQYF. Complete variable domain (other parts from reference TRBV5-8 and TRBJ2-7): EAGVTQSPTHLIKTRGQQATLRCSPISGHTSVYWYQQALGLGLQFLLWYDEGEERNRGNFPPRFSGRQFPNYSSELNVNALELEDSALYLCASSLEGTGGEQYFGPGTRLTVT.